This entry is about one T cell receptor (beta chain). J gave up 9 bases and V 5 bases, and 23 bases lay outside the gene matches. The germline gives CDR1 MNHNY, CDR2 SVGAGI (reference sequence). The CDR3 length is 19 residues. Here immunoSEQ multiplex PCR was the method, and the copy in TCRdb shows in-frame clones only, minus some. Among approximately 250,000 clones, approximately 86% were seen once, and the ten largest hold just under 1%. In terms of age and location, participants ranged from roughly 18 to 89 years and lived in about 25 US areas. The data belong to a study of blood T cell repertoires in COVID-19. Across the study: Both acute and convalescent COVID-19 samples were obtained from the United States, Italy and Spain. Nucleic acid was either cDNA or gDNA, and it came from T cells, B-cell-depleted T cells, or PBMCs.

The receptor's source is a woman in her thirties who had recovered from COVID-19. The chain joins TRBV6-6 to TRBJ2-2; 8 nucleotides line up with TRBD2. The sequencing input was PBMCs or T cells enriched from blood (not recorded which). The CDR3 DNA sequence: TGTGCCAGCAGTCCCGTGAGCCCCGGTGTCACTAGCGGAGCTTGGGAGCTGTTTTTT. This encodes CASSPVSPGVTSGAWELFF.